This TCR beta chain was captured in a study of blood T cell repertoires in COVID-19. Study-level background: COVID-19 samples collected from the United States, Italy and Spain covered acute and convalescent phases. Sources were T cells, B-cell-depleted T cells, or PBMCs; the material itself was cDNA or gDNA.

Original methodology: Reference gene primers were amplified, and this amplification served to estimate nucleated cell counts. TCRdb's copy holds only in-frame clones and misses some; the assay was immunoSEQ multiplex PCR. D and trimming were read from the DNA, whereas the V and J calls and clone size are those reported in that table. The data show about 160,000 clones, just under 95% seen once. This clone appeared once. After removal of 2 bases from V and 2 bases from J, the junction contained 0 bases not matched to a gene. CDR3 length: 15 amino acids. In germline, CDR1 is MDHEN, CDR2 SYDVKM. The sequenced material came from peripheral blood. The clonotype originates from a woman in her 50s with acute or convalescent COVID-19. The chain employs TRBV28 and TRBJ1-4, with TRBD1 matching over 9 bases. The CDR3: CASSLGTGTNEKLFF. In nucleotides, the CDR3 is TGTGCCAGCAGTTTAGGGACAGGGACTAATGAAAAACTGTTTTTT.